Sequencing of this T cell receptor (beta chain) was carried out in a study of cytotoxic CD8 clonotypes in ibrutinib-treated CLL. Deep sequencing aimed at 1 in 200,000 to 1 in 1 million T cells' resolution. Profiled with immunoSEQ multiplex PCR; TCRdb holds only in-frame clones, not every one. The sample holds some 140,000 clones, approximately 81% seen once. On this clone itself: No antigen is known for it.

Findings and caveats of the study: Clonotypes that were public were uncommon, and they contracted or stayed stable on treatment.

Looked up from germline, CDR1 is SGHRS and CDR2 is YFSETQ. The CDR3 spans 13 residues. V was clipped by 3 bases and J by 2 bases, with 7 bases between them. The sequencing here drew on PBMCs, taken after 24 months of ibrutinib treatment. The chain recombines TRBV5-1 with TRBJ2-3; no clear D gene. This TCR was recovered from a human donor with chronic lymphocytic leukemia. The DNA of the CDR3 is TGCGCCAGCAGCTCAAGACTCACAGATACGCAGTATTTT. This encodes CASSSRLTDTQYF.